This is a list of T cell receptor beta chains from one sample in a study of blood T cell repertoires in COVID-19. Profiling relied on immunoSEQ multiplex PCR, and the TCRdb table lists in-frame clones only, not all of them. This table holds about 44,000 clones, around 75% found once. The sequenced sample was peripheral blood. The source is a man of 80 years or more with acute or convalescent COVID-19. Each CDR3 is given with its conserved first and last residue. Fields, in order: V gene, J gene, clone size, D gene, CDR3 protein, CDR3 DNA. D genes are given only for firm matches. Where a row states a size, it is once, few, many or the class of an expanded clone; other rows omit it.

v_call: TRBV19
j_call: TRBJ2-5
clone_size: .
d_call: TRBD1
cdr3_aa: CASSLQTGTRETQYF
cdr3_nt: TGTGCCAGTAGTCTGCAGACAGGGACCCGGGAGACCCAGTACTTC

v_call: TRBV7-8
j_call: TRBJ2-7
clone_size: few
d_call: TRBD2
cdr3_aa: CASSRGLAGSYEQYF
cdr3_nt: TGTGCCAGCAGCCGGGGGCTAGCGGGATCCTACGAGCAGTACTTC

v_call: TRBV5-7
j_call: TRBJ1-5
clone_size: .
d_call: .
cdr3_aa: CSPRGGNQPQHF
cdr3_nt: TGCTCTCCTAGGGGCGGCAATCAGCCCCAGCATTTT

v_call: TRBV5-4
j_call: TRBJ2-1
clone_size: .
d_call: .
cdr3_aa: CASSGGGVSSYNEQFF
cdr3_nt: TGTGCCAGCAGCGGCGGCGGGGTCAGCTCCTACAATGAGCAGTTCTTC

v_call: TRBV7-2
j_call: TRBJ2-5
clone_size: .
d_call: .
cdr3_aa: CASSLNRGGETQYF
cdr3_nt: TGTGCCAGCAGCTTAAATAGGGGAGGCGAGACCCAGTACTTC

v_call: TRBV29-1
j_call: TRBJ2-5
clone_size: .
d_call: TRBD2
cdr3_aa: CSVSLAGVGETQYF
cdr3_nt: TGCAGCGTATCCTTGGCGGGAGTGGGGGAGACCCAGTACTTC

v_call: TRBV18
j_call: TRBJ1-2
clone_size: .
d_call: .
cdr3_aa: CASSPRGGYSYGYTF
cdr3_nt: TGTGCCAGCTCACCCAGAGGCGGATATTCCTATGGCTACACCTTC

v_call: TRBV6-5
j_call: TRBJ1-3
clone_size: few
d_call: .
cdr3_aa: CASTVTVNGNTIYF
cdr3_nt: TGTGCCAGCACCGTGACAGTTAATGGAAACACCATATATTTT

v_call: TRBV7-9
j_call: TRBJ1-3
clone_size: .
d_call: TRBD1
cdr3_aa: CVSSFERGRNSGNTIYF
cdr3_nt: TGTGTCAGCAGCTTTGAGAGGGGGCGAAACTCTGGAAACACCATATATTTT

v_call: TRBV3-1/TRBV3-2
j_call: TRBJ1-1
clone_size: .
d_call: TRBD1
cdr3_aa: CASSPLLGQEAFF
cdr3_nt: TGTGCCAGCAGCCCTCTCCTGGGACAGGAAGCTTTCTTT

v_call: TRBV28
j_call: TRBJ1-5
clone_size: few
d_call: .
cdr3_aa: CASSLGGGNQPQHF
cdr3_nt: TGTGCCAGCAGTTTGGGGGGAGGCAATCAGCCCCAGCATTTT

v_call: TRBV7-8
j_call: TRBJ2-5
clone_size: once
d_call: TRBD2
cdr3_aa: CASSLNGLAGQQETQYF
cdr3_nt: TGTGCCAGCAGCTTAAATGGACTAGCGGGACAACAAGAGACCCAGTACTTC

v_call: TRBV7-2
j_call: TRBJ1-5
clone_size: .
d_call: TRBD1
cdr3_aa: CASSSGQGTFQPQHF
cdr3_nt: TGTGCCAGCAGCTCGGGACAGGGGACCTTTCAGCCCCAGCATTTT

v_call: TRBV7-9
j_call: TRBJ1-1
clone_size: .
d_call: .
cdr3_aa: CASSLTGNTEAFF
cdr3_nt: TGTGCCAGCAGCTTAACCGGGAACACTGAAGCTTTCTTT

v_call: TRBV5-6
j_call: TRBJ2-2
clone_size: few
d_call: .
cdr3_aa: CASSPGLNANTGELFF
cdr3_nt: TGTGCCAGCAGCCCCGGACTCAACGCGAACACCGGGGAGCTGTTTTTT

v_call: TRBV5-6
j_call: TRBJ2-1
clone_size: once
d_call: .
cdr3_aa: CASTYLNEQFF
cdr3_nt: TGTGCCAGCACCTATCTCAATGAGCAGTTCTTC

v_call: TRBV21-1
j_call: TRBJ1-3
clone_size: .
d_call: .
cdr3_aa: CASSKAGDRASGNTIYF
cdr3_nt: TGTGCCAGCAGCAAAGCTGGGGACAGGGCTTCTGGAAACACCATATATTTT

v_call: TRBV9
j_call: TRBJ2-4
clone_size: .
d_call: TRBD1
cdr3_aa: CASSAHMGQGANIQYF
cdr3_nt: TGTGCCAGCAGCGCCCATATGGGACAGGGGGCAAACATTCAGTACTTC

v_call: TRBV11-1
j_call: TRBJ2-5
clone_size: .
d_call: TRBD2
cdr3_aa: CASSPTSARGETQYF
cdr3_nt: TGTGCCAGCAGCCCCACTAGCGCCCGCGGAGAGACCCAGTACTTC

v_call: TRBV6-5
j_call: TRBJ1-1
clone_size: .
d_call: TRBD1
cdr3_aa: CASSRDSMNTEAFF
cdr3_nt: TGTGCCAGCAGTCGGGACAGCATGAACACTGAAGCTTTCTTT

v_call: TRBV27
j_call: TRBJ1-4
clone_size: .
d_call: TRBD1
cdr3_aa: CASSLLGTGNEKLFF
cdr3_nt: TGTGCCAGCAGTTTATTGGGGACAGGGAACGAAAAACTGTTTTTT

v_call: TRBV7-9
j_call: TRBJ2-7
clone_size: .
d_call: TRBD2
cdr3_aa: CASSVGLAGVYEQYF
cdr3_nt: TGTGCCAGCAGCGTCGGACTAGCGGGAGTCTACGAGCAGTACTTC

v_call: TRBV5-3
j_call: TRBJ2-1
clone_size: .
d_call: TRBD2
cdr3_aa: CARSLGEREGDDNEQFF
cdr3_nt: TGTGCCAGAAGCTTGGGAGAGCGGGAGGGTGACGACAATGAGCAGTTCTTC

v_call: TRBV19
j_call: TRBJ2-3
clone_size: once
d_call: TRBD2
cdr3_aa: CASSAGTTTDTQYF
cdr3_nt: TGTGCCAGTAGTGCCGGGACTACCACAGATACGCAGTATTTT

v_call: TRBV4-3
j_call: TRBJ2-7
clone_size: once
d_call: TRBD2
cdr3_aa: CASSPLSGGYEQYF
cdr3_nt: TGCGCCAGCAGCCCCCTGAGCGGGGGGTACGAGCAGTACTTC

v_call: TRBV13
j_call: TRBJ2-1
clone_size: few
d_call: .
cdr3_aa: CASSSSRLGDEQFF
cdr3_nt: TGTGCCAGCAGCTCCTCGAGACTCGGCGATGAGCAGTTCTTC